This record looks at one TCR beta chain sequence and its context. The antigen remains undetermined. The sample comes from a study of cytomegalovirus exposure and HLA in healthy donors. Study results and caveats: CMV serostatus was the sole immune exposure information available. A list of approximately 160 TCR beta chains associated with cytomegalovirus was given.

V was cut by 0 bases and J by 4 bases, with 9 bases left in between. The CDR3 has 13 residues. The V gene's germline CDR1 is SQVTM and CDR2 ANQGSEA. The PCR had 60 Vbeta and 13 Jbeta primers. Profiled with immunoSEQ multiplex PCR; TCRdb holds only in-frame clones, not every one. The listing contains under 50,000 clones. The chain has TRBV29-1 and TRBJ1-1, with no clear D. The sequence was obtained from a male donor in good health and CMV-seronegative. Sequencing was carried out using PBMCs. This chain's CDR3 is CSVEDSPVTEAFF. In DNA form, the CDR3 reads TGCAGCGTTGAAGACTCTCCGGTCACTGAAGCTTTCTTT. The variable domain in full, completed from reference TRBV29-1 and TRBJ1-1, reads SAVISQKPSRDICQRGTSLTIQCQVDSQVTMMFWYRQQPGQSLTLIATANQGSEATYESGFVIDKFPISRPNLTFSTLTVSNMSPEDSSIYLCSVEDSPVTEAFFGQGTRLTVV.